This TCR beta chain was obtained from a study of shared clonotypes between healthy human individuals. Study-wide background: The donors, a couple of women and a few men, were aged 18 to 49. Study-wide findings and caveats: Depth of sequencing was expected to influence donor clonotype sharing.

This CDR3 region has 17 residues. Germline CDR1 SGHTA, CDR2 FQGNSA. J lost 4 bases, V lost 5 bases, and 12 bases had no gene match. As to this clone: Its target is not known.

Naive CD4+ cells were CD45RA-selected; the remaining cells were memory. Once extracted for a subset, genomic DNA was divided evenly among several immunoSEQ plates. Assay used: immunoSEQ multiplex PCR; TCRdb lists only in-frame clones, some missing. The table lists a few million clones, over 85% of them singletons. The chain employs TRBV7-2 and TRBJ2-1; TRBD1 matches at 9 bases. The sequenced sample consisted of naive CD4+ T cells sorted from blood. Specified subset: CD45RA+ positively selected. This clonotype was obtained from a man in his late teens or twenties in good health. The CDR3 DNA is TGTGCCAGCAGCCCTTACAGGGACAGGGTTACTTACAATGAGCAGTTCTTC. Amino acids: CASSPYRDRVTYNEQFF.